The 7 T cell receptor beta chains below all came from one sample that was sequenced in a study of post-analysis software for immune sequencing data. The study, taken as a whole, reports: About 5 TRBV segments were more frequent in patients than controls; TRBV5-6, TRBV5-1 and TRBV20-1 belonged to this group.

TCR beta libraries were prepared from cDNA with unique molecular identifiers. TCRdb re-called the PCR reads through MiXCR, storing one row per CDR3 protein. The sample carries around 440,000 distinct CDR3 sequences, 40% to 55% recorded once. These receptors lack a known antigen. Material: blood. The receptors stem from a girl under 18 with multiple sclerosis.

This clonotype was seen more than once but under ten times. The V call is TRBV29-1, the J call TRBJ2-7, with D perhaps TRBD1 (5 bases). Germline lookup yields CDR1 SQVTM and CDR2 ANQGSEA. This CDR3 has 14 residues. The V end was cut by 0 bases, the J end by 1 base, with 10 bases between. The CDR3 protein is CSVEDAAGSYEQYF. CDR3 DNA sequence: TGCAGCGTTGAAGATGCGGCAGGGTCCTACGAGCAGTACTTC.

V usage is TRBV15 and J usage is TRBJ1-4; the D is unclear. Germline loops: CDR1 LNHNV, CDR2 YYDKDF (reference sequence). The CDR3 length is 14 residues. Trimming took off 4 bases at V and 7 bases at J, with 13 bases between the two ends. In DNA, the CDR3 is TGTGCCACCAGCACACGACATAACCGTGAAAAACTGTTTTTT. It specifies CATSTRHNREKLFF. The entire variable domain, with the rest obtained from reference TRBV15 and TRBJ1-4, is as follows: DAMVIQNPRYQVTQFGKPVTLSCSQTLNHNVMYWYQQKSSQAPKLLFHYYDKDFNNEADTPDNFQSRRPNTSFCFLDIRSPGLGDTAMYLCATSTRHNREKLFFGSGTQLSVL.

This clonotype occurred a few times. V usage is TRBV13 and J usage is TRBJ2-1, with D tentatively TRBD2 (5 bases). The CDR3 length is 15 residues. V was shortened by 7 bases and J by 8 bases, with 21 bases between the two germline ends. Germline CDR1 reads PRHDT; CDR2 reads FYEKMQ (reference sequence). CDR3 loop: CASTPSTRKFDEQFF. For the CDR3, the DNA is TGTGCCAGCACTCCTAGTACTAGGAAGTTCGATGAGCAGTTCTTC.

Concerning this clonotype itself: One base away lies a much larger clone, so this may be a sequencing read error. The CDR3 region is CSVEAFGNEQYF. In DNA form, the CDR3 reads TGCAGCGTTGAGGCCTTCGGGAATGAGCAGTACTTC. The chain uses TRBV29-1 and TRBJ2-5, with D maybe TRBD2 (5 bases). The CDR3 totals 12 residues. Trimming took off 3 bases at V and 11 bases at J, with 16 bases between the two ends. Germline-derived CDR1 and CDR2 are SQVTM and ANQGSEA.

J is TRBJ2-1 and V is TRBV5-1; D not certain. The CDR3 has 16 residues. Germline CDR1 and CDR2: SGHRS and YFSETQ. V was pared by 0 bases and J by 0 bases, with 10 bases between. CDR3 sequence (DNA): TGCGCCAGCAGCTTGGACTCTGGCCACTCCTACAATGAGCAGTTCTTC. Protein product: CASSLDSGHSYNEQFF.

The gene calls are TRBV7-8 and TRBJ2-1; 11 bases map to TRBD2. J lost 5 bases, V lost 2 bases, and 17 bases had no gene match. This CDR3 contains 20 residues. The germline CDR1 and CDR2 sequences are SGHVS and FQNEAQ. CDR3 nucleotides: TGTGCCAGCAGCTTACCCTTAGCGGGAGGGCCGTACGGTAGGGACAATGAGCAGTTCTTC. It specifies CASSLPLAGGPYGRDNEQFF.

This clonotype came up a few times. The CDR3 loop is CSARDHTSGNYEQYF. The DNA for the CDR3 is TGCAGTGCTAGAGATCATACTAGCGGGAACTACGAGCAGTACTTC. The chain links TRBV20-1 to TRBJ2-5, with 10 nucleotides matching TRBD2. The J call is doubtful: the DNA matches TRBJ2-7 better. Germline CDR1 DFQATT, CDR2 SNEGSKA (reference sequence). This CDR3 has 15 amino acids.